The sequence of this TCR beta chain was determined in a study of tissue T cells after allogeneic stem cell transplantation. General study results and limits: Anatomically similar tissues had similar TCR repertoires within each patient. Alloreactivity or antigen specificity of tissue TCRs was not determined; some clones might be host cells. Motif-based clustering found tissue-specific repertoire signatures shared across patients, though few clones were shared. Blood and spleen captured only part of the tissue TCR repertoire.

Of note for this clone: The antigen remains undetermined. The genes and germline here are from mouse. The CDR3 extends 1 residue past the end of the read, so its final part is completed from the germline J gene.

The CDR3 has 15 residues. Germline V gene sequence: CDR1 NNHNN, CDR2 SYGAGS (reference sequence). The V gene lost 1 base and the J gene lost 0 bases, with 10 bases spanning the gap. Profiled with immunoSEQ multiplex PCR; TCRdb holds only in-frame clones, not every one. The sample has more than 45,000 clones, roughly 73% seen once. Sequenced input: sorted cells pooled from one or two spleens. This clonotype was sampled from a pool of C57BL/6 mice in good health. The gene calls are TRBV13-2 and TRBJ1-1; possibly TRBD1 for D (6 bases). CDR3 DNA, as far as it was read: TGTGCCAGCGGTGATCGGGACATTGCAAACACAGAAGTCTTC. It encodes CASGDRDIANTEVF. In full, the CDR3 is CASGDRDIANTEVFF.